Listed below are T cell receptor beta chains from one sample, sequenced in a study of T cell clusters in autoimmune cytopenias. TCRdb re-analyzed the multiplex PCR reads; it lists each CDR3 protein once, without DNA. Reported are 550 to 900 distinct CDR3 sequences; the ten largest clones contain almost 50%. The sample comprised peripheral blood. The receptors stem from a human donor with an autoimmune cytopenia or autoimmune hepatitis (not recorded which). Both conserved end residues are part of each CDR3. Fields, in order: CDR3 protein, clone size, J gene, V gene. Clone size is given for some rows only: seen once, a few or many times, or a class if the clone is expanded.

CASSFGRGTEAFF medium-sized TRBJ1-1 TRBV11-2
CSGFRQGRGNTEAFF large TRBJ1-1 TRBV29-1
CASSSGSNTEAFF hyperexpanded TRBJ1-1 TRBV6-6
CASSLGGSSYEQYF medium-sized TRBJ2-7 TRBV5-5
CSARDGGAGSDTQYF . TRBJ2-3 TRBV20-1
CASNSIGGGMATRQYGYTF . TRBJ1-2 TRBV19
CASSLVGDRSFF . TRBJ2-1 TRBV7-9
CAWSGDEKLFF . TRBJ1-4 TRBV30
CASSLRTGVSVKQYF medium-sized TRBJ2-7 TRBV28
CAWSVSRRVGNSPLHF . TRBJ1-6 TRBV30
CASSQVATGNFYEQYF . TRBJ2-7 TRBV4-1
CATYGPLRGYF large TRBJ2-7 TRBV27
CASSYSKYQPQHF large TRBJ1-5 TRBV6-5
CASSYTGAATDTQYF medium-sized TRBJ2-3 TRBV6-5
CASSDGTVFSGELFF medium-sized TRBJ2-2 TRBV19
CASSISTSGTANQPQHF . TRBJ1-5 TRBV19
CASSGGGDEKLFF . TRBJ1-4 TRBV27
CASSSDVNQPQHF . TRBJ1-5 TRBV9
CASSRGGQVNTEAFF . TRBJ1-1 TRBV11-2
CASSPGDRAPYEQYF . TRBJ2-7 TRBV9
CASNRLAGGQPQHF medium-sized TRBJ1-5 TRBV6-6
CSADDRADYEQYF medium-sized TRBJ2-7 TRBV20-1
CATSDSSDRDEKLFF medium-sized TRBJ1-4 TRBV24-1
CASGQDYGYTF medium-sized TRBJ1-2 TRBV9
CATSDVADRSVLTF medium-sized TRBJ2-6 TRBV24-1
CASSEWGPGYEQYF hyperexpanded TRBJ2-7 TRBV6-1
CATSRAPPGSSSYNEQFF . TRBJ2-1 TRBV15
CAWNQRPTGELFF . TRBJ2-2 TRBV30
CASSLRGGGHHGYTF . TRBJ1-2 TRBV5-6
CASGFGGSTNTGELFF . TRBJ2-2 TRBV12-5
CASSLDLGSPLHF large TRBJ1-6 TRBV11-2
CASSYGTSSYEQYF medium-sized TRBJ2-7 TRBV6-2/TRBV6-3
CASSVRSAYGYTF . TRBJ1-2 TRBV12-3/TRBV12-4
CASRTDRREAFF large TRBJ1-1 TRBV6-6
CASSPTPSTVNTEAFF hyperexpanded TRBJ1-1 TRBV5-1
CASSYYSGTSGRGDTQYF . TRBJ2-3 TRBV6-2/TRBV6-3
CASSASPYEQYF hyperexpanded TRBJ2-7 TRBV27
CASPPGLDPDTQYF . TRBJ2-3 TRBV6-8
CASSQGVETQYF . TRBJ2-5 TRBV4-2
CASSPFGAGNTIYF medium-sized TRBJ1-3 TRBV6-2/TRBV6-3
CASSLTGGRDNQPQHF large TRBJ1-5 TRBV18
CASRPGGWYGYTF large TRBJ1-2 TRBV6-5
CAISGAPGTGSYEQYF medium-sized TRBJ2-7 TRBV10-3
CAWISSGNTIYF medium-sized TRBJ1-3 TRBV30
CASSGTGPLDGGPQHF . TRBJ1-5 TRBV27
CATSDPGQGKFF medium-sized TRBJ2-1 TRBV24-1
CASSYGTGQGAFEQYF large TRBJ2-7 TRBV6-5
CASSVSGGEGTGELFF . TRBJ2-2 TRBV9
CASSPGQGYGYTF large TRBJ1-2 TRBV11-2
CASSYEPRTQGGIRPQHF . TRBJ1-5 TRBV6-2/TRBV6-3
CATSDSRTGTQGNTDTQYF . TRBJ2-3 TRBV24-1
CASSFGRPTGELFF large TRBJ2-2 TRBV7-2
CASSTDRNTEAFF medium-sized TRBJ1-1 TRBV11-2
CASSPMVLRGYGYTF medium-sized TRBJ1-2 TRBV12-3/TRBV12-4